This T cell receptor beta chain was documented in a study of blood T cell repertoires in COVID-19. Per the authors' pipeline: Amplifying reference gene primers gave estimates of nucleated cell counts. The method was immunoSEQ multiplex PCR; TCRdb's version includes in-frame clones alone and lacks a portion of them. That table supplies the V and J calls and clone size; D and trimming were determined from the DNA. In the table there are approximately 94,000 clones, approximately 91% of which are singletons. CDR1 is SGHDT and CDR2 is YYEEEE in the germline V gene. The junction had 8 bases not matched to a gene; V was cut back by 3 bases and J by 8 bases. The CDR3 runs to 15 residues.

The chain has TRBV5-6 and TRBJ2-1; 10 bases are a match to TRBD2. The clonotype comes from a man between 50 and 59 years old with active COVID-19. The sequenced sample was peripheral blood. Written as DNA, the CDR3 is TGTGCCAGCAGCTCGCTAGCGGGAGTTAATCATGAGCAGTTCTTC. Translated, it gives CASSSLAGVNHEQFF.